Given below is one T cell receptor beta chain in context. The antigen is not known. This sample is part of a study of molecular identifiers for immune sequencing clone quantification. The J segment lost 6 bases and the V segment lost 11 bases, leaving 16 bases of the junction unmatched. The CDR3 is made up of 15 amino acids. CDR1 and CDR2 from the germline V gene are MNHEY and SVGAGI. Library preparation followed earlier protocols using designated TCR primers. In TCRdb, the PCR reads were re-called with MiXCR into one record per CDR3 protein. The table lists 10,000 or so distinct CDR3 sequences, over 13% of them singletons. The study's findings and limits: Under 1% of molecules in naive cells, but over 99% of effector molecules, belonged to clones above 20 RNA copies.

The genes are TRBV6-5 and TRBJ2-7, with TRBD1 identical over 10 bases. This TCR was recovered from a human donor in good health. Some libraries in this study had Jurkat cell RNA spiked in. The sample was naive CD8+ T cells from blood, with Jurkat cell RNA spiked in. Subset in this sample: FACS-sorted CD8+CD4-CCR7+CD45RA+ naive T cells. DNA for the CDR3: TGTGCCGGCTCGACTTGGGGACAGGGGAGCTCCGAGCAGTACTTC. As protein: CAGSTWGQGSSEQYF.